This entry lists 22 T cell receptor beta chains sequenced from one sample in a study of blood T cell repertoires in COVID-19. Libraries were prepared by immunoSEQ multiplex PCR; TCRdb keeps only in-frame clonotypes and omits some of them. In the table there are 390,000 or so clones, more than 75% of which are singletons. What was sequenced was PBMCs or T cells enriched from blood (not recorded which). The receptor source for this set is a woman in her 50s who had recovered from COVID-19.

The chain combines TRBV9 with TRBJ1-1; D is ambiguous. Trimming cost V 0 bases and J 8 bases, with 17 bases left between them. CDR3 size: 15 residues. Germline CDR1 reads SGDLS; CDR2 reads YYNGEE. This CDR3 reads CASSVDLYGAGEAFF. CDR3 coding DNA: TGTGCCAGCAGCGTAGATTTGTATGGAGCGGGGGAAGCTTTCTTT.

The chain couples TRBV2 to TRBJ1-2; 9 bases line up with TRBD1. CDR1 is SNHLY and CDR2 is FYNNEI in the germline V gene. This CDR3 spans 15 amino acids. Trimming cost V 7 bases and J 1 base; bases outside gene matches: 7. CDR3 loop: CASTWDREGNYGYTF. As DNA, the CDR3 is TGTGCCAGCACCTGGGACAGGGAGGGTAACTATGGCTACACCTTC. The complete variable domain, with remaining parts taken from reference TRBV2 and TRBJ1-2, reads EPEVTQTPSHQVTQMGQEVILRCVPISNHLYFYWYRQILGQKVEFLVSFYNNEISEKSEIFDDQFSVERPDGSNFTLKIRSTKLEDSAMYFCASTWDREGNYGYTFGSGTRLTVV.

The chain recombines TRBV21-1 with TRBJ1-5. TRBV21-1 is annotated as a pseudogene. CDR3 length: 21 residues. Written as DNA, the CDR3 is TGTGCCAGCAGCAAAGAACGTTCGCGGGGCCATTATTCTTATAGCAATCAGCCCCAGCATTTT. Translated, it gives CASSKERSRGHYSYSNQPQHF.

This clone was counted a few times. The rearrangement uses TRBV19 and TRBJ1-1; D is possibly TRBD1 (5 bases). The V and J ends lost 7 bases and 1 base respectively, with 19 bases between them. The CDR3 is 16 amino acids. Germline V gene lookup returns CDR1 LNHDA and CDR2 SQIVND (reference sequence). The CDR3 here is CASTSLLVGGNTEAFF. CDR3 bases: TGTGCCAGTACTTCCCTTCTAGTGGGGGGGAACACTGAAGCTTTCTTT.

This sequence joins TRBV3-1 (or the pseudogene TRBV3-2) and TRBJ2-5; 7 bases line up with TRBD2. This CDR3 has 15 residues. The trim removed 1 base at V and 2 bases at J, leaving 4 bases unmatched. Germline V gene data show CDR1 as LGHDT and CDR2 as YNNKEL (reference sequence). The CDR3 protein is CASSQVMGGQETQYF. Written as DNA, the CDR3 is TGTGCCAGCAGCCAAGTAATGGGGGGGCAAGAGACCCAGTACTTC.

The V gene is TRBV4-3, the J gene TRBJ1-2, with D unclear. Trimming removed 0 bases at V and 8 bases at J, with 19 bases between. Germline assignment: CDR1 LGHNA and CDR2 YSLEER. The CDR3 has 16 residues. CDR3 sequence reads: CASSQDFAVSTQGYTF. As DNA, the CDR3 is TGCGCCAGCAGCCAAGATTTTGCCGTCTCAACGCAGGGCTACACCTTC.

The chain has TRBV15 and TRBJ1-2, with no clear D. CDR1 and CDR2 (germline): LNHNV, YYDKDF (reference sequence). Between the trimmed V and J ends, which lost 0 bases and 2 bases, there was a span of 10 bases. The CDR3 has 15 amino acids. CDR3 DNA sequence: TGTGCCACCAGCAGAGACCGCAACAGCAACTATGGCTACACCTTC. Translated, it gives CATSRDRNSNYGYTF. Full variable domain (missing parts from reference TRBV15 and TRBJ1-2): DAMVIQNPRYQVTQFGKPVTLSCSQTLNHNVMYWYQQKSSQAPKLLFHYYDKDFNNEADTPDNFQSRRPNTSFCFLDIRSPGLGDTAMYLCATSRDRNSNYGYTFGSGTRLTVV.

The rearrangement links TRBV6-5 to TRBJ2-5, with D hard to call. Deletions cut 6 bases from V and 2 bases from J, with 13 bases between. Per the germline V gene, CDR1 is MNHEY and CDR2 is SVGAGI. CDR3 length: 14 amino acids. CDR3 region: CASSLANGQETQYF. The CDR3, as DNA: TGTGCCAGCAGCCTCGCGAACGGGCAAGAGACCCAGTACTTC.

J is TRBJ1-3 and V is TRBV28, with 7 nucleotides matching TRBD1. V lost 6 bases, J lost 0 bases, and 8 bases stayed unmatched. CDR1 and CDR2 (germline): MDHEN, SYDVKM. The CDR3 loop spans 16 amino acids. The CDR3 coding sequence is TGTGCCAGCAGACCTAGACAGGGAATCTCTGGAAACACCATATATTTT. It codes for CASRPRQGISGNTIYF.

The chain combines TRBV7-9 with TRBJ2-7, with TRBD1 identical over 7 bases. The junction had 6 bases not matched to a gene; V was cut back by 5 bases and J by 2 bases. CDR1 is SEHNR, CDR2 FQNEAQ, per germline (reference sequence). The CDR3 extends over 14 amino acids. In nucleotides, the CDR3 is TGTGCCAGCAGCCCGGGACAGTCCCCCTACGAGCAGTACTTC. It translates to CASSPGQSPYEQYF.

This rearrangement joins TRBV19 to TRBJ2-1; D remains ambiguous. CDR1 LNHDA and CDR2 SQIVND come from the germline V gene (reference sequence). The CDR3 length is 14 residues. V was shortened by 6 bases and J by 0 bases, with 9 bases between the two germline ends. The DNA for the CDR3 is TGTGCCAGTAGGTGGTCCGGCTCCTACAATGAGCAGTTCTTC. It codes for CASRWSGSYNEQFF.

The chain recombines TRBV7-9 with TRBJ2-6; TRBD1 might be the D (6 bases). The V gene lost 9 bases and the J gene lost 4 bases, with 10 bases spanning the gap. The CDR3 sequence is 13 residues long. Looked up from germline, CDR1 is SEHNR and CDR2 is FQNEAQ (reference sequence). The CDR3 region is CASDRTGANVLTF. CDR3 DNA sequence: TGTGCCAGTGACAGGACCGGGGCCAACGTCCTGACTTTC.

J is TRBJ1-2 and V is TRBV2; no firm D call. V lost 6 bases and J lost 0, with 14 bases in between. This CDR3 region has 15 residues. Germline loops: CDR1 SNHLY, CDR2 FYNNEI. Written as DNA, the CDR3 is TGTGCCAGCAGGCTGAACCCCGGGGCTAACTATGGCTACACCTTC. It codes for CASRLNPGANYGYTF.

The chain joins TRBV4-3 to TRBJ1-2; D is uncertain. The CDR3 sequence is 12 residues long. Trimming removed 4 bases from V and 5 bases from J, with 8 bases in between. Germline CDR1 reads LGHNA; CDR2 reads YSLEER. DNA for the CDR3: TGCGCCAGCAGCCCGGGAGGGTATGGCTACACCTTC. Its translation: CASSPGGYGYTF.

The J gene is TRBJ2-1, the V gene TRBV7-2; D not certain. CDR1 is SGHTA, CDR2 FQGNSA, per germline. The CDR3 consists of 14 residues. The V end lost 0 bases, the J end lost 5 bases, and 8 bases lay between the germline ends. The CDR3 protein is CASSLAADNNEQFF. The CDR3 nucleotides are TGTGCCAGCAGCTTAGCGGCAGACAACAATGAGCAGTTCTTC.

This clone appeared a single time. The rearrangement joins TRBV18 to TRBJ1-1; 8 bases map to TRBD1. The CDR3 loop spans 15 amino acids. Germline CDR1 reads KGHSH; CDR2 reads LQKENI. V gave up 6 bases and J gave up 0 bases; unmatched junction bases: 6. CDR3 protein: CASSKTGVMNTEAFF. CDR3 DNA: TGTGCCAGCTCTAAGACAGGGGTCATGAACACTGAAGCTTTCTTT.

The V call is TRBV18, the J call TRBJ2-5; D is possibly TRBD1 (5 bases). The germline CDR1 and CDR2 sequences are KGHSH and LQKENI. The CDR3 sequence is 14 residues long. The germline V and J ends were trimmed by 0 bases and 4 bases, with 9 bases remaining between them. In DNA form, the CDR3 reads TGTGCCAGCTCACCACCGTTTAGGGGAGAGACCCAGTACTTC. Its protein is CASSPPFRGETQYF.

A remark on this clone: The same CDR3 can be traced to other DNA sequences in this sample. The chain links TRBV12-3 or TRBV12-4 to TRBJ1-5; TRBD1 is a possible D gene (6 bases). The length of the CDR3 is 13 residues. V was clipped by 2 bases and J by 4 bases, with 6 bases between them. The CDR3 is CASSLRGNQPQHF. The CDR3 nucleotides are TGTGCCAGCAGTTTAAGGGGGAATCAGCCCCAGCATTTT.

This clone was detected a few times. CDR3 sequence reads: CASSLVPGQVTGELFF. The CDR3 coding sequence is TGCGCCAGCAGCTTGGTTCCGGGACAGGTTACCGGGGAGCTGTTTTTT. The chain joins TRBV5-1 to TRBJ2-2, with 8 bases lining up with TRBD1. V was pared by 0 bases and J by 5 bases, with 6 bases of the junction left unmatched. Germline CDR1 is SGHRS and CDR2 is YFSETQ. The CDR3 contains 16 residues. Complete variable domain (other parts from reference TRBV5-1 and TRBJ2-2): KAGVTQTPRYLIKTRGQQVTLSCSPISGHRSVSWYQQTPGQGLQFLFEYFSETQRNKGNFPGRFSGRQFSNSRSEMNVSTLELGDSALYLCASSLVPGQVTGELFFGEGSRLTVL.

This chain links TRBV11-2 with TRBJ2-7; 11 bases agree with TRBD2. Germline V gene data show CDR1 as SGHAT and CDR2 as FQNNGV. Unmatched junction bases numbered 3, after V lost 1 base and J lost 4 bases. The CDR3 has 15 amino acids. The CDR3 region has the DNA TGTGCCAGCAGCTTAGGCCCTAGCGGGGGGTACGAGCAGTACTTC. Protein product: CASSLGPSGGYEQYF.

The chain combines TRBV12-3 or TRBV12-4 with TRBJ1-2, with D tentatively TRBD1 (6 bases). The CDR3 runs to 12 residues. V was shortened by 4 bases and J by 4 bases, with 7 bases between the two germline ends. The CDR3 protein is CASSYRAYGYTF. In DNA, the CDR3 is TGTGCCAGCAGTTACAGGGCCTATGGCTACACCTTC.

The chain has TRBV3-1 (or the pseudogene TRBV3-2) and TRBJ2-3, with 8 bases fitting TRBD2. Germline assignment: CDR1 LGHDT and CDR2 YNNKEL (reference sequence). Trimming removed 4 bases from V and 2 bases from J; junction bases left unmatched: 2. CDR3 length equals 14 residues. The CDR3 spells CASSPGGPTDTQYF. The CDR3 nucleotides read TGTGCCAGCAGCCCGGGGGGGCCCACAGATACGCAGTATTTT.